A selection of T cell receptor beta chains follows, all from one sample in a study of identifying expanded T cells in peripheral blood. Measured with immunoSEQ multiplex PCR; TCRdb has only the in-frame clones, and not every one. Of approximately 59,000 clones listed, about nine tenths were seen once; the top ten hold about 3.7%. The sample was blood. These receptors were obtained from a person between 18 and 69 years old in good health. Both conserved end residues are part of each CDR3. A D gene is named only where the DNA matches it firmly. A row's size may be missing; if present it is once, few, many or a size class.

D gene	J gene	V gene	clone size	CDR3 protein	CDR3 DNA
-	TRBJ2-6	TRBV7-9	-	CASSYTLSGANVLTF	TGTGCCAGCAGCTACACCCTCTCTGGGGCCAACGTCCTGACTTTC
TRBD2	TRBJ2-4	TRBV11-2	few	CASRGGGNIQYF	TGTGCCAGCAGGGGCGGGGGAAACATTCAGTACTTC
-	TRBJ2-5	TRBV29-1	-	CSVDRLGGQETQYF	TGCAGCGTCGACCGACTAGGCGGCCAAGAGACCCAGTACTTC
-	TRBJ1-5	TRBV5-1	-	CASPKSCNQPQHF	TGCGCCAGCCCAAAGAGTTGCAATCAGCCCCAGCATTTT
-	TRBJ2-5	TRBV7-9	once	CASSLDLQGLETQYF	TGTGCCAGCAGCTTAGACTTACAGGGTCTGGAGACCCAGTACTTC
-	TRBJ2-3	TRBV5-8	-	CASSLPGSGDTQYF	TGTGCCAGCAGCTTGCCAGGTTCGGGAGATACGCAGTATTTT
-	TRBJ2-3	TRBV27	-	CASSHSSHHLGYTDTQYF	TGTGCCAGCAGTCACTCTAGCCACCACCTGGGGTACACAGATACGCAGTATTTT
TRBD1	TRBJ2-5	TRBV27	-	CASSRDRAQETQYF	TGTGCCAGCAGCCGGGACAGGGCACAAGAGACCCAGTACTTC
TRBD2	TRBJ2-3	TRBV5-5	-	CASSPQISGATSTDTQYF	TGTGCCAGCAGCCCGCAAATTAGCGGGGCTACTAGCACAGATACGCAGTATTTT
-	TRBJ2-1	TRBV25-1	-	CASSGGTAFHEQFF	TGTGCCAGCAGTGGCGGGACGGCATTCCATGAGCAGTTCTTC
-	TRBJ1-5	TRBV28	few	CAGGSPNQPQHF	TGTGCCGGTGGGAGTCCCAATCAGCCCCAGCATTTT